This T cell receptor beta chain derives from a study of neoadjuvant anti-PD-1 for oral cavity cancer. Study information: Nivolumab at 3 mg/kg was mostly given biweekly, three to four doses, pre-surgery.

Stage II-IVA oral cavity squamous cell carcinoma was new and untreated by systemic or radiation therapy. The assay was immunoSEQ multiplex PCR, and TCRdb's table has in-frame clones only and misses some. In the table there are roughly 60,000 clones, 70% to 85% of which are singletons. With 2 bases removed from V and 1 base from J, the gap between germline ends came to 8 bases. Germline V gene lookup returns CDR1 GTSNPN and CDR2 SVGIG (reference sequence). The CDR3 has 13 amino acids. In the case of this clone: The antigen remains undetermined.

The study, taken as a whole, reports: Higher pretreatment Treg/Th17 ratios tracked higher pretreatment blood clonality.

This receptor was identified in a person between 40 and 85 years old with oral cavity squamous cell carcinoma. This material consisted of PBMCs, taken before nivolumab (anti-PD-1) treatment. This chain connects TRBV30 to TRBJ1-1; D gene unclear. The CDR3 loop is CAWSQTQNTEAFF. In DNA, the CDR3 is TGTGCCTGGAGTCAAACACAGAACACTGAAGCTTTCTTT.